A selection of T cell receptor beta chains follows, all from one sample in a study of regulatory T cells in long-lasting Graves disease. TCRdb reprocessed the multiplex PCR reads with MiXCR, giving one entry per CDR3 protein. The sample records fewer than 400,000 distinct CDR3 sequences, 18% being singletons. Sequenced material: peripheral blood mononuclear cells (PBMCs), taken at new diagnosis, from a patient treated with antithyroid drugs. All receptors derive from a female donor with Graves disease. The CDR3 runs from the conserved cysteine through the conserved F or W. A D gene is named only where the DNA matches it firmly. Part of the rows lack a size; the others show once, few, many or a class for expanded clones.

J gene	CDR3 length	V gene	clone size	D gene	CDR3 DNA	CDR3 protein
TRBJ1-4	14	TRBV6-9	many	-	TGTGCCAGCAGTTACTATGCAACTAATGAAAAACTGTTTTTT	CASSYYATNEKLFF
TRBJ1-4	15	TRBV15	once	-	TGTGCCACCAGGCAAAAGACTTCGGCTAATGAAAAACTGTTTTTT	CATRQKTSANEKLFF
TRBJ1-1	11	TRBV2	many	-	TGTGCCAGCAGACGGAACACTGAAGCTTTCTTT	CASRRNTEAFF
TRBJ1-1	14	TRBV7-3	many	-	TGTGCCAGCAGCTCACGAGGGGTAAACACTGAAGCTTTCTTT	CASSSRGVNTEAFF
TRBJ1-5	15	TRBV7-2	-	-	TGTGCCAGCAGCTACGGACTAGGTGGAGCAGATACGCAGCATTTT	CASSYGLGGADTQHF
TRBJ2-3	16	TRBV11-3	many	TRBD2	TGTGCCAGCAGCCGTCAGCTAGCGGGAGTCGCAGATACGCAGTATTTT	CASSRQLAGVADTQYF
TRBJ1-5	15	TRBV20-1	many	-	TGCAGTGCTAGATGGGCGGCGGGTAGCAATCAGCCCCAGCATTTT	CSARWAAGSNQPQHF
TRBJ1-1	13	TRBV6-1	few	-	TGTGCCAGTGCCCCGACCGGGGACACTGAAGCTTTCTTT	CASAPTGDTEAFF
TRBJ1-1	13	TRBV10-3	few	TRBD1	TGTGCCATCAGTGCAACAGGGGTGTCTGAAGCTTTCTTT	CAISATGVSEAFF
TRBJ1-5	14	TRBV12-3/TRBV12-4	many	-	TGTGCCAGCAGCCGAGGGGGATTCAATCAGCCCCAGCATTTT	CASSRGGFNQPQHF
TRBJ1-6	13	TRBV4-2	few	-	TGTGCCAGCAGCCAAGAGGGGGGGTCACCCCTCCACTTT	CASSQEGGSPLHF
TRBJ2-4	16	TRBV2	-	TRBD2	TGTGCCAGCAAGGTCGGGACTACCCACGGCGAAAACATTCAGTACTTC	CASKVGTTHGENIQYF
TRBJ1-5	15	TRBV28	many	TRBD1	TGTGCCAGCAGTTCGGGGGCAGGGGGGATTCAGCCCCAGCATTTT	CASSSGAGGIQPQHF
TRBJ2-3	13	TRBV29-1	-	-	TGCAGCGTTGGATTAGGGAACACAGATACGCAGTATTTT	CSVGLGNTDTQYF
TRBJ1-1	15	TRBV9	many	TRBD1	TGTGCCAGCAGCAGGACAGGGGATCAATACACTGAAGCTTTCTTT	CASSRTGDQYTEAFF
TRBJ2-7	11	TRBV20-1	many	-	TGCAGTGCTACGACTAGCTACGAGCAGTACTTC	CSATTSYEQYF
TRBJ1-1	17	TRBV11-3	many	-	TGTGCCAGCAGCCTCGGCCTCCGGGGGGTCGAGGACACTGAAGCTTTCTTT	CASSLGLRGVEDTEAFF
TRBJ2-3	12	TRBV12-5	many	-	TGTGCTAGTCGCTTGGCAGGGGATACGCAGTATTTT	CASRLAGDTQYF
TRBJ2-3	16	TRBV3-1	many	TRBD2	TGTGCCAGCAGCGGAAGACTAGCGGGAGAGACAGATACGCAGTATTTT	CASSGRLAGETDTQYF
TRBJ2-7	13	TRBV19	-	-	TGTGCCAGTAGTCCCCGGGACGTTTACGAGCAGTACTTC	CASSPRDVYEQYF
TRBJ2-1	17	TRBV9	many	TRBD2	TGTGCCAGCAGCCCAAATGTAGCCGGGACTAGCACGGATGAGCAGTTCTTC	CASSPNVAGTSTDEQFF
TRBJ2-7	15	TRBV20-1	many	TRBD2	TGCAGTGCTACCCGGGGGGGCTACGAGACTACAGAGCAGTACTTC	CSATRGGYETTEQYF
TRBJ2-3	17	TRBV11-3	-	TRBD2	TGTGCCAGCAGCTATCCGGGACTAGCGGGAGGGCCACATACGCAGTATTTT	CASSYPGLAGGPHTQYF
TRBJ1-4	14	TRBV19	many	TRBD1	TGTGCCAGTAGTCGACAGGGGGAATACCGGAAACTGTTTTTT	CASSRQGEYRKLFF
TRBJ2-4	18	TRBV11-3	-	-	TGCGCCAGCAGCCCCTGGCCCCCTGTGATGTTAGCCAAAAACATTCAGTACTTC	CASSPWPPVMLAKNIQYF
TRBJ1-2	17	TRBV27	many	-	TGTGCCAGCAGCCGGGACGGGGGCCGGGGGGCGGTGTATGGCTACACCTTC	CASSRDGGRGAVYGYTF
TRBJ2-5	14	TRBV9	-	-	TGTGGCAGCAGCGTAGGGTACAGCCAAGAGACCCAGTACTTC	CGSSVGYSQETQYF
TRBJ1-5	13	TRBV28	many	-	TGTGCCAGCAGCCTGACGGGAGATCAGCCCCAGCATTTT	CASSLTGDQPQHF
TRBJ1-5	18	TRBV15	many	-	TGTGCCACCAGCAGACCACGGAGGGGGGCCGGGCCCCATCAGCCCCAGCATTTT	CATSRPRRGAGPHQPQHF
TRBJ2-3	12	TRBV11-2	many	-	TGTGCCAGCAGCTTAGACCTCGGAAAGCAGTATTTT	CASSLDLGKQYF
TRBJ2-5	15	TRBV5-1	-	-	TGCGCCAGCAGCTTTCGGACCTCCAGCTCCTACGAGCACTACTTC	CASSFRTSSSYEHYF
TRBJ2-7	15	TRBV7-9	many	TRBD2	TGTGCCAGCAGCATGGGACTAGCGGATTCCTACGAGCAGTACTTC	CASSMGLADSYEQYF
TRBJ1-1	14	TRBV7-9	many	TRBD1	TGTGCCAGCAGCGTCCAAGGGGGCCCACGTGGGGCTTTCTTT	CASSVQGGPRGAFF
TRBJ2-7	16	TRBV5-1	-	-	TGCGCCAGCAGCTTAACCCCGGCAGAGACCTCCTACGAGCAGTACTTC	CASSLTPAETSYEQYF
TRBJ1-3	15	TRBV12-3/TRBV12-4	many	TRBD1	TGTGCCAGCAGCTGGGACAGCCTACGTTCAAACACCATATATTTT	CASSWDSLRSNTIYF
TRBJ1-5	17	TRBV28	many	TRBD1	TGTGCCAGCACCGACAGGGGGCCTGGTCTTACCAATCAGCCCCAGCATTTT	CASTDRGPGLTNQPQHF
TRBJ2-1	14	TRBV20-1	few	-	TGCAGTGCTAGGGCCCCGAGCGCCAACAATGAGCAGTTCTTC	CSARAPSANNEQFF
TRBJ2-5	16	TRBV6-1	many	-	TGTGCCAGCAGTCCCACGGTCTCGGGCCACCAAGAGACCCAGTACTTC	CASSPTVSGHQETQYF
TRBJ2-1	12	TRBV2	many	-	TGTGCCAGCAGTCCCGAGAAAGTCCGGCGGTTCTTC	CASSPEKVRRFF
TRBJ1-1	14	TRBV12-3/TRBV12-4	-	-	TGTGCCAGCAGGAACAGGGAGCGGAGCACTGAAGCTTTCTTT	CASRNRERSTEAFF
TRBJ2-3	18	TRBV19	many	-	TGTGCCAGTAGTATTAGATTCGCAGGGCTAACTAGCACAGATACGCAGTATTTT	CASSIRFAGLTSTDTQYF
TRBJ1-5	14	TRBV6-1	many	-	TGTGCCAGCAGTGAAATAGCCCCGGGAGGGCCCCAGCATTTT	CASSEIAPGGPQHF
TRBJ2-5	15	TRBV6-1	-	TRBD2	TGTGCCAGCAGGGGAGGACTAGCGGAAACGGAGACCCAGTACTTC	CASRGGLAETETQYF
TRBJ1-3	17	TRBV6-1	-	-	TGTGCCAGCAGCCCGGCCTTTGGGACGAGCTCTGGAAACACCATATATTTT	CASSPAFGTSSGNTIYF
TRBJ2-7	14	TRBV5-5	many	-	TGTGCCAGCAGCTTGGAGCTAGCTCCCTACGAGCAGTACTTC	CASSLELAPYEQYF
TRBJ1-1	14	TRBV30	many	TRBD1	TGTGCCTGGAGCCGGACAGGAAGGAACACTGAAGCTTTCTTT	CAWSRTGRNTEAFF
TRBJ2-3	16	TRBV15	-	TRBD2	TGTGCCACCAGCAGTGGACTAGCGGGAAACACAGATACGCAGTATTTT	CATSSGLAGNTDTQYF
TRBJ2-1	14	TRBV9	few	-	TGTGCCAGCAGCGTAGGGACGGGAGTGGATGAGCAGTTCTTC	CASSVGTGVDEQFF
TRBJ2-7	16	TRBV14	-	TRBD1	TGTGCCAGCAGCCAAGGGACAGGTCTCCTCTTGGACGAGCAGTACTTC	CASSQGTGLLLDEQYF
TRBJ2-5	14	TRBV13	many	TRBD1	TGTGCCAGCAGCTCACAGGGGCCCCAAGAGACCCAGTACTTC	CASSSQGPQETQYF
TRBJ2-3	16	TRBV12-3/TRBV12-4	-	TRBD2	TGTGCCAGCAGGACTGGACTAGCGGGAGACACAGATACGCAGTATTTT	CASRTGLAGDTDTQYF
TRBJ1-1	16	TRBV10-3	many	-	TGTGCCATCAGTGCTGCTGGGGGGAGCTTGGGCACTGAAGCTTTCTTT	CAISAAGGSLGTEAFF
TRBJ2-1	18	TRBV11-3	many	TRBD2	TGTGCCAGCAGCACGGGACTAGCGGGAGGGCCCTTGGTCAATGAGCAGTTCTTC	CASSTGLAGGPLVNEQFF
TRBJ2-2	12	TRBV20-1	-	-	TGCAGTGCTAGTCTCCGGTCCGGGGAGCTGTTTTTT	CSASLRSGELFF
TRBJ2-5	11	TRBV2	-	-	TGTGCCAGCAGGCTTAAAGAGACCCAGTACTTC	CASRLKETQYF
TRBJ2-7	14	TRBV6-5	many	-	TGTGCCAGCAGTTACAGTGGCAGCTACTACGAGCAGTACTTC	CASSYSGSYYEQYF
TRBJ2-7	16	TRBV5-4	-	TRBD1	TGTGCCAGCAGCTTCGGACAGGGATCTTCCCCCTACGAGCAGTACTTC	CASSFGQGSSPYEQYF
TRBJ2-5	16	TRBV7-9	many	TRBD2	TGTGCCAGCAGCCCGGCGGGTCGGGAGGGTCCGGAGACCCAGTACTTC	CASSPAGREGPETQYF
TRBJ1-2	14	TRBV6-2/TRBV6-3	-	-	TGTGCCAGCAGTGAGGCCGGGGGCGCAGGAGGCTACACCTTC	CASSEAGGAGGYTF